A single sample gave rise to the 15 T cell receptor beta chains below, sequenced in a study of T cells in Graves' hyperthyroidism and ophthalmopathy. The TCR beta CDR3 regions underwent amplification using RNA transcripts as the source. The HTBI primer set served for first-round RT-PCR of the TCR CDR3. MiXCR was run by TCRdb on the multiplex PCR reads, yielding one entry per CDR3 protein. The sample lists about 250,000 distinct CDR3 sequences; approximately 23% were seen once. The specimen was blood. These receptors originate from a woman between 40 and 55 years old with Graves' ophthalmopathy.

This chain uses TRBV6-1 with TRBJ1-2; 7 bases agree with TRBD1. The germline V gene has CDR1 MNHNS and CDR2 SASEGT. This CDR3 comprises 13 residues. The V and J ends lost 6 bases and 4 bases, in that order; junction bases with no gene match: 5. The CDR3 protein is CASSVGTVYGYTF. CDR3 DNA sequence: TGTGCCAGCAGCGTCGGGACAGTCTATGGCTACACCTTC.

Ten or more counts support this clonotype. CDR3: CASSPDGVNTEAFF. CDR3 coding DNA: TGTGCCAGCAGTCCCGACGGGGTGAACACTGAAGCTTTCTTT. The chain employs TRBV28 and TRBJ1-1, with unresolved D. Trimming removed 5 bases from V and 0 bases from J, with 10 bases in between. CDR1 and CDR2 from the germline V gene are MDHEN and SYDVKM. CDR3 size: 14 residues.

The J gene is TRBJ1-5, the V gene TRBV20-1, with D perhaps TRBD1 (6 bases). The V and J ends lost 0 bases and 2 bases respectively, with 14 bases between them. This CDR3 has 16 amino acids. The germline gives CDR1 DFQATT, CDR2 SNEGSKA (reference sequence). The CDR3 is CSARDLAGAGNQPQHF. CDR3 DNA: TGCAGTGCTAGAGATCTTGCAGGGGCGGGCAATCAGCCCCAGCATTTT.

Many counts were recorded for this clonotype. The J gene is TRBJ1-2, the V gene TRBV6-5; 9 bases map to TRBD1. Per germline, CDR1 MNHEY and CDR2 SVGAGI. The CDR3 runs to 14 residues. Unmatched junction bases numbered 8, after V lost 5 bases and J lost 7 bases. The CDR3 region is CASSPGQGTGGYTF. CDR3 DNA: TGTGCCAGCAGTCCCGGACAGGGGACGGGTGGCTACACCTTC.

The V gene is TRBV12-3 or TRBV12-4, the J gene TRBJ1-2; 10 bases line up with TRBD1. Trimming at V came to 5 bases and at J to 0 bases, leaving 3 bases not matched to a gene. The CDR3 is 15 amino acids. In nucleotides, the CDR3 is TGTGCCAGCAGTCAGGGACAGGGGCCTAACTATGGCTACACCTTC. Its translation: CASSQGQGPNYGYTF.

This clonotype was counted at least ten times. The genes are TRBV20-1 and TRBJ1-1; no clear D gene. Germline CDR1 reads DFQATT; CDR2 reads SNEGSKA (reference sequence). V dropped 1 base and J dropped 4 bases, with 13 bases sitting between them. This CDR3 region has 14 residues. CDR3 bases: TGCAGTGCTAGAGGGCAGAAGATTGGCACTGAAGCTTTCTTT. It translates to CSARGQKIGTEAFF.

The chain recombines TRBV28 with TRBJ2-7, with unresolved D. The germline V and J ends were trimmed by 4 bases and 5 bases, with 15 bases remaining between them. The CDR3 runs 14 residues. Germline-derived CDR1 and CDR2 are MDHEN and SYDVKM. The CDR3: CASSSPDTTDEQYF. Written as DNA, the CDR3 is TGTGCCAGCAGTTCACCTGACACTACCGACGAGCAGTACTTC. The full variable domain, in which reference TRBV28 and TRBJ2-7 provide the parts outside the CDR3, is DVKVTQSSRYLVKRTGEKVFLECVQDMDHENMFWYRQDPGLGLRLIYFSYDVKMKEKGDIPEGYSVSREKKERFSLILESASTNQTSMYLCASSSPDTTDEQYFGPGTRLTVT.

This clonotype was counted ten times or more. This chain joins TRBV15 and TRBJ2-7, with D tentatively TRBD2 (6 bases). From germline, CDR1 is LNHNV and CDR2 YYDKDF (reference sequence). Deletions cut 5 bases from V and 0 bases from J, with 11 bases between. The CDR3 sequence is 14 residues long. The CDR3: CATSALANSYEQYF. As DNA, the CDR3 is TGTGCCACCAGCGCCCTAGCGAACTCCTACGAGCAGTACTTC.

The table lists this clonotype with many counts. The V gene is TRBV12-3 or TRBV12-4, the J gene TRBJ2-7, with a tentative D call TRBD1 (6 bases). The CDR3 length is 14 residues. Trimming stripped 5 bases from V and 3 bases from J, with 14 bases between. The CDR3 loop reads CASSGGAIGYEQYF. The CDR3 DNA sequence: TGTGCCAGCAGTGGGGGCGCGATAGGCTACGAGCAGTACTTC.

The chain joins TRBV6-5 to TRBJ2-7; D is uncertain. Trimming took off 4 bases at V and 3 bases at J, with 7 bases between the two ends. CDR1 is MNHEY and CDR2 is SVGAGI in the germline V gene. The CDR3 is made up of 12 amino acids. Here the CDR3 reads CASSSVLYEQYF. In DNA form, the CDR3 reads TGTGCCAGCAGTTCGGTCCTCTACGAGCAGTACTTC.

This clonotype was detected ten times or more. A read error is likely, as this CDR3 ends without the conserved phenylalanine or tryptophan. This sequence joins TRBV7-9 and TRBJ1-1, with D uncertain. Between the trimmed V and J ends, which lost 2 bases and 1 base, there was a span of 11 bases. The germline V gene encodes CDR1 SEHNR and CDR2 FQNEAQ (reference sequence). CDR3 size: 15 residues. The DNA for the CDR3 is TGTGCCAGCAGCTTAAGCGGATCCTCGAACACTGAAGCTTTCCTT. Protein: CASSLSGSSNTEAFL.

The gene calls are TRBV7-2 and TRBJ2-7; D possibly corresponds to TRBD1 (5 bases). The CDR3 has 14 amino acids. Trimming took 3 bases from V and 1 from J, leaving 10 bases between them. CDR1 is SGHTA, CDR2 FQGNSA, per germline. The CDR3 region has the DNA TGTGCCAGCAGCTTTAATGCAGGGTCCTACGAGCAGTACTTC. Amino acids: CASSFNAGSYEQYF. Full variable domain (missing parts from reference TRBV7-2 and TRBJ2-7): GAGVSQSPSNKVTEKGKDVELRCDPISGHTALYWYRQSLGQGLEFLIYFQGNSAPDKSGLPSDRFSAERTGGSVSTLTIQRTQQEDSAVYLCASSFNAGSYEQYFGPGTRLTVT.

This clonotype was counted many times. V usage is TRBV29-1 and J usage is TRBJ1-2, with D uncertain. This CDR3 is built from 12 residues. The germline CDR1 and CDR2 sequences are SQVTM and ANQGSEA. The V gene lost 7 bases and the J gene lost 6 bases, with 15 bases spanning the gap. CDR3 nucleotide sequence: TGCAGCGCCCGGTTGGAGGATGATGGCTACACCTTC. As protein: CSARLEDDGYTF.

In this sample, this clonotype turned up many times. V gene TRBV2 combines with J gene TRBJ2-7; perhaps TRBD2 as D (5 bases). Germline loops: CDR1 SNHLY, CDR2 FYNNEI. The CDR3 loop spans 17 amino acids. V was trimmed by 2 bases and J by 6 bases, leaving 23 bases between them. In nucleotides, the CDR3 is TGTGCCAGCAGTGAACAGGCTTCGCGGACTTCGCAGAGCGAGCAGTACTTC. This translates into CASSEQASRTSQSEQYF.

This clonotype came up many times. V gene TRBV24-1 combines with J gene TRBJ1-5, with D unclear. The CDR3 sequence is 13 residues long. Germline V gene data show CDR1 as KGHDR and CDR2 as SFDVKD. V was trimmed by 6 bases and J by 5 bases, leaving 10 bases between them. The CDR3 reads CATSLRVDQPQHF. The CDR3 coding sequence is TGTGCCACCAGTTTGAGGGTTGATCAGCCCCAGCATTTT.